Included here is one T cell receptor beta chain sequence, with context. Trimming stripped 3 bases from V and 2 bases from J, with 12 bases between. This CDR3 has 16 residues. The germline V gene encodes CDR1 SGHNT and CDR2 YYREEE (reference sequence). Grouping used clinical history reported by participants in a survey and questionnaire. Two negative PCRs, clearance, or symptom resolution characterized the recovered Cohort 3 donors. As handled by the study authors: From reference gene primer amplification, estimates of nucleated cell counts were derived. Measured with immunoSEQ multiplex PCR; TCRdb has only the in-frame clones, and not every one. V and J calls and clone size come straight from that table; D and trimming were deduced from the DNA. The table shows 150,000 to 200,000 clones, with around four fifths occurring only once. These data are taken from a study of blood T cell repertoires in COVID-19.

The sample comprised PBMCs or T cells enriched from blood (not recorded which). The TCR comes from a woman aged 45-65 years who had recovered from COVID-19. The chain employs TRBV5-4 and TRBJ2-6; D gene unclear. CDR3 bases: TGTGCCAGCAGCTCCGGTATGAGGACTGGGGCCAACGTCCTGACTTTC. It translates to CASSSGMRTGANVLTF.